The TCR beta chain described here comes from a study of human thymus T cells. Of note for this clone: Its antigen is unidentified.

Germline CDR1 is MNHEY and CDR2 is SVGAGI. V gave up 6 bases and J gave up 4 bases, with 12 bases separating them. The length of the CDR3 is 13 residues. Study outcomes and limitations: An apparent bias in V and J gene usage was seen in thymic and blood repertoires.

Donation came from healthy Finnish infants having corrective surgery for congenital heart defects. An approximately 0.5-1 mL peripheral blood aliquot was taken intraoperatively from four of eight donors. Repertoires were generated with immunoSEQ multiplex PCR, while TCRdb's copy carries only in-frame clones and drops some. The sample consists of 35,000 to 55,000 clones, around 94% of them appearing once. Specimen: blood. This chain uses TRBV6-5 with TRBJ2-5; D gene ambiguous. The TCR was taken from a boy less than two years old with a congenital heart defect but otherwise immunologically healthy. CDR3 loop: CASSRLGRETQYF. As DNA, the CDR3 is TGTGCCAGCAGCCGGCTGGGAAGAGAGACCCAGTACTTC.